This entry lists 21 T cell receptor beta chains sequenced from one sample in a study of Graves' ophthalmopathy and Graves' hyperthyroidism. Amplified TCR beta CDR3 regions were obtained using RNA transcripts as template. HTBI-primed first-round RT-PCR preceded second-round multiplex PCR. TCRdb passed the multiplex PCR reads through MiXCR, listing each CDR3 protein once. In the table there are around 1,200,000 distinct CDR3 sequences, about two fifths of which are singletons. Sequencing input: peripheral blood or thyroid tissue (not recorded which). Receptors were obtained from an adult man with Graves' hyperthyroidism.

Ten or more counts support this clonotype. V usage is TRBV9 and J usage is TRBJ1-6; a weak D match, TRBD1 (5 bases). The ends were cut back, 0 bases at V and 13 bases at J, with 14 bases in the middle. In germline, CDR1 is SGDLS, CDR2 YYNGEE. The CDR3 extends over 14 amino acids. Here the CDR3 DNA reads TGTGCCAGCAGCGTAGGGTCGGGACTGTCGCCCCTCCACTTT. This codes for CASSVGSGLSPLHF.

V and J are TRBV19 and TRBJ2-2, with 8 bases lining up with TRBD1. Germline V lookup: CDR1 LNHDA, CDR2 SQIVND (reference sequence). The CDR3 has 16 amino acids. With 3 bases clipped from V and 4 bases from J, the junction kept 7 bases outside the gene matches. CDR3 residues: CASSIRQGPGTGELFF. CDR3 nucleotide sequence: TGTGCCAGTAGTATCCGACAGGGGCCGGGCACCGGGGAGCTGTTTTTT.

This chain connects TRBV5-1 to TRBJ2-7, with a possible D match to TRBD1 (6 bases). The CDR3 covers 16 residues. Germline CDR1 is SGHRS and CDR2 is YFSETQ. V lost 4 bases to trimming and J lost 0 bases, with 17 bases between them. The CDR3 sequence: CASSDSRDTISYEQYF. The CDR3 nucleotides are TGCGCCAGCAGCGATAGCCGGGACACAATCTCCTACGAGCAGTACTTC.

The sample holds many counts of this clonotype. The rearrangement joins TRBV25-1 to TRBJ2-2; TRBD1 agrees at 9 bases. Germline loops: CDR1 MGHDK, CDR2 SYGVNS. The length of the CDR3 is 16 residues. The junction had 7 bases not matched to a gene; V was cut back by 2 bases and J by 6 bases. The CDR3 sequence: CASSERQGVRAGELFF. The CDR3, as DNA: TGTGCCAGCAGTGAACGACAGGGGGTCCGGGCCGGGGAGCTGTTTTTT.

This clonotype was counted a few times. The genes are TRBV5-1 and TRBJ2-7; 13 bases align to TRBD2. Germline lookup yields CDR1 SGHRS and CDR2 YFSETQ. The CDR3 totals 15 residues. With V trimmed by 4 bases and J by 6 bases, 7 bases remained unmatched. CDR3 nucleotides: TGCGCCAGCAGCACAGGACTAGCGGGAGTATCCGAGCAGTACTTC. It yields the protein CASSTGLAGVSEQYF.

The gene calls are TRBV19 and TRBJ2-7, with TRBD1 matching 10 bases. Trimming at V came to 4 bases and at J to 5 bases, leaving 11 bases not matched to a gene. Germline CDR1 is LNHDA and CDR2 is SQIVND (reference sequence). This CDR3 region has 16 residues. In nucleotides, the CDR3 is TGTGCCAGTAGTAACCGACAGGGGGCGCAGGCCCACGAGCAGTACTTC. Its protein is CASSNRQGAQAHEQYF.

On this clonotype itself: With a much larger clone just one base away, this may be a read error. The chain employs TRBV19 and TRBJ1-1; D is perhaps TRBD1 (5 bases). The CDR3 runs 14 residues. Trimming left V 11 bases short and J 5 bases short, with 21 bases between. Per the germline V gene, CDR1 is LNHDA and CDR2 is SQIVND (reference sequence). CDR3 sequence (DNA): TGTGCCGGTAAACGCAATTGGGGGGATACTGAAGCTTTCTTT. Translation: CAGKRNWGDTEAFF.

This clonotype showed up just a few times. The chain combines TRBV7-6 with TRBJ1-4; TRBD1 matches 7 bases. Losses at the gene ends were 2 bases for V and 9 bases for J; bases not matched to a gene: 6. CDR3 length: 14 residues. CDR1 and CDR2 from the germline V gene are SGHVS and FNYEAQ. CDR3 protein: CASSLSGTAKKLFF. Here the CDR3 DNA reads TGTGCCAGCAGCTTATCCGGGACAGCCAAAAAACTGTTTTTT.

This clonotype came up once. The CDR3 region has the DNA TGCAGTGCTAGAAACAGGGGGAATCAGCCCCAGCATTTT. Protein: CSARNRGNQPQHF. The chain recombines TRBV20-1 with TRBJ1-5; 8 nucleotides align to TRBD1. Looked up from germline, CDR1 is DFQATT and CDR2 is SNEGSKA (reference sequence). After removal of 2 bases from V and 4 bases from J, the junction contained 1 base not matched to a gene. The CDR3 covers 13 residues.

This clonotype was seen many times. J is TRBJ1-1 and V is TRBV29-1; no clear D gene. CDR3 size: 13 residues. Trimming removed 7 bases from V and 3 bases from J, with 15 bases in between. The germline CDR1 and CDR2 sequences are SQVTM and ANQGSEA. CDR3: CSARVPGDTEAFF. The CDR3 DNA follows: TGCAGCGCCCGTGTCCCTGGGGACACTGAAGCTTTCTTT.

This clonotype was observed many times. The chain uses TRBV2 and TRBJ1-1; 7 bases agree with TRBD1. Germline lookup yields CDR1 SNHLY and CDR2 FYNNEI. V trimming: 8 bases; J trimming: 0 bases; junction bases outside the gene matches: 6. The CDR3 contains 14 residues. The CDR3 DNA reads TGTGCCAGCGGCCTGGACAGGATGAACACTGAAGCTTTCTTT. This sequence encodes CASGLDRMNTEAFF.

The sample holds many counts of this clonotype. CDR3 in DNA: TGTGCCAGCAGCTCCCCTGGTCCGGAGACCCAGTACTTC. It is translated as CASSSPGPETQYF. The gene calls are TRBV5-8 and TRBJ2-5; D gene unclear. The CDR3 has 13 amino acids. Trimming cost V 3 bases and J 5 bases, with 11 bases left between them. Germline CDR1 and CDR2: SGHTS and YDEGEE.

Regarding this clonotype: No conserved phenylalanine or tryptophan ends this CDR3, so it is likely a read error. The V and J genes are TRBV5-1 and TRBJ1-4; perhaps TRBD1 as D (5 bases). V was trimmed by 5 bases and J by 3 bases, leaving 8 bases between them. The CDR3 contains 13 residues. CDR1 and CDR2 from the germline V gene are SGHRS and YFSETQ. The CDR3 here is CASSPGSNEKLFV. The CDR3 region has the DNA TGCGCCAGCAGTCCAGGGTCTAATGAAAAACTGTTTGTT.

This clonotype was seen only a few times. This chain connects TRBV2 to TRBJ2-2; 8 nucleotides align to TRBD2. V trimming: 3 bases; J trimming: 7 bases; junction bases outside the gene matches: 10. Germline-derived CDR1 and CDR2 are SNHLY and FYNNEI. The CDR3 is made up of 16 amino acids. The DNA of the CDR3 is TGTGCCAGCAGTGAGGTGGCGGGAGGATGGCACGGGGAGCTGTTTTTT. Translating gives CASSEVAGGWHGELFF.

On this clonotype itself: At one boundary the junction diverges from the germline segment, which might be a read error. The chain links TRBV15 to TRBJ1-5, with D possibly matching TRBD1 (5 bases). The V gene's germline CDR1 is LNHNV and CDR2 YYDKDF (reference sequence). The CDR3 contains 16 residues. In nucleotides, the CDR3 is TGTGCCGCCAGCAGCCAGGGCCAAGGTAGCAATCAGCCCCAGCATTTT. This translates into CAASSQGQGSNQPQHF.

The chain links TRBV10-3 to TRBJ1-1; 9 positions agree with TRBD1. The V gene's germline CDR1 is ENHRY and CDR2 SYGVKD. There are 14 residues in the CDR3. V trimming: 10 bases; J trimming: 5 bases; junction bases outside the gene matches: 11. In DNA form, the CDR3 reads TGTGCCAGCAGCCACACAGACAGGGGGACTGAAGCTTTCTTT. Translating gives CASSHTDRGTEAFF.

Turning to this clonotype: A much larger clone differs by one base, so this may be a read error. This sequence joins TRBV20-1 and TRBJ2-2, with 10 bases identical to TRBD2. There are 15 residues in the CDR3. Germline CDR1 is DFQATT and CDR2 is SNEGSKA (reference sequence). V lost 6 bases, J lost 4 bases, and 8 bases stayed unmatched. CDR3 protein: CSAGTSVQGTGELFF. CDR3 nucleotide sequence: TGCAGTGCCGGGACTAGCGTCCAGGGCACCGGGGAGCTGTTTTTT.

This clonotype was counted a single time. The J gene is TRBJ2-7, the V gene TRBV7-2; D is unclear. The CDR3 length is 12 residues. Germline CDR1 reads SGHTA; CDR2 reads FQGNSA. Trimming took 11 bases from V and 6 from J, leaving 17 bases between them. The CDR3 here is CAWSGLTAEQYF. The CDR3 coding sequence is TGTGCCTGGAGTGGGTTAACTGCCGAGCAGTACTTC.

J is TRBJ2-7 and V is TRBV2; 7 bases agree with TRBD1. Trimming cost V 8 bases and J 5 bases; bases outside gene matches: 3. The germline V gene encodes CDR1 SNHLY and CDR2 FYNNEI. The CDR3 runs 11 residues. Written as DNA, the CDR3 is TGTGCCAGCCGACAGGGACACGAGCAGTACTTC. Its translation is CASRQGHEQYF.

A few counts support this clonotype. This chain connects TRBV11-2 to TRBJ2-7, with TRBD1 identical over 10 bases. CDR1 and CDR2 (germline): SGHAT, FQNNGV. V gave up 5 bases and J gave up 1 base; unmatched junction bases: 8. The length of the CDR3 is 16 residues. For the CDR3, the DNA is TGTGCCAGCAGCGCGTCGGACAGGGGGAGGTCCTACGAGCAGTACTTC. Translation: CASSASDRGRSYEQYF.

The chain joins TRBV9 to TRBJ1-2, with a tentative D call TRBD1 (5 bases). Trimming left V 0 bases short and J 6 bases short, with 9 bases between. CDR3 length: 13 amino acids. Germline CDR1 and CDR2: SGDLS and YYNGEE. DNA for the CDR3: TGTGCCAGCAGCGTAGATGAGGGACATGGCTACACCTTC. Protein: CASSVDEGHGYTF.